This T cell receptor (beta chain) came from a study of breast tumors, draining lymph nodes, adjacent tissues. Study-level findings and limits: That most tumor T cells come from lymph nodes remained unproven. Compared with basal-like, luminal-like tumors shared significantly more repertoire with nontumor tissue. The data were judged consistent with most tumor T cells coming from lymph node and expanding in tumor. Compared with lymph nodes, tumors were less diverse; compared with nontumor tissue, more.

TCRdb passed the multiplex PCR reads through MiXCR, listing each CDR3 protein once. Of about 52,000 distinct CDR3 sequences listed, over 40% were seen once; the top ten hold over 9.5%. Comment on this clonotype: Its specificity is unknown.

This CDR3 has 15 residues. With V trimmed by 1 base and J by 4 bases, 2 bases remained unmatched. Germline CDR1 is SGHVS and CDR2 is FNYEAQ. The gene calls are TRBV7-6 and TRBJ1-1, with 11 bases lining up with TRBD1. This receptor was identified in a female donor with breast cancer. Some clones in this sample may be carry-over from other donors' samples. Sequencing was performed on breast tumor tissue. The CDR3 DNA is TGTGCCAGCAGCTTAGGGACAGGGGGCCGCACTGAAGCTTTCTTT. Amino acid sequence: CASSLGTGGRTEAFF. Drawing the rest from reference TRBV7-6 and TRBJ1-1, the complete variable domain is GAGVSQSPRYKVTKRGQDVALRCDPISGHVSLYWYRQALGQGPEFLTYFNYEAQQDKSGLPNDRFSAERPEGSISTLTIQRTEQRDSAMYRCASSLGTGGRTEAFFGQGTRLTVV.